Each of the 24 T cell receptor beta chains below was sequenced from the same sample in a study of T cells in narcolepsy. The repertoire was sequenced with immunoSEQ multiplex PCR; TCRdb's copy has only in-frame clones and lacks some. The sample yields a few hundred clones, about a quarter seen once. Their recognized antigens are unknown. The material sequenced was cultured CD4+ T cells from cerebrospinal fluid. The receptors were gathered from a human donor with narcolepsy.

Sample share makes this clone medium-sized (0.01 to 0.1%). The chain combines TRBV9 with TRBJ2-7; D is unclear. Looked up from germline, CDR1 is SGDLS and CDR2 is YYNGEE. V was clipped by 0 bases and J by 4 bases, with 8 bases between them. The CDR3 has 13 residues. CDR3 sequence: CASSVGPSYEQYF. In nucleotides, the CDR3 is TGTGCCAGCAGCGTAGGGCCCTCGTACGAGCAGTACTTC.

The V call is TRBV7-9, the J call TRBJ2-5, with TRBD1 matching over 7 bases. The end of the DNA aligns better with TRBJ2-7, so the J call may be wrong. This CDR3 contains 16 residues. Germline V lookup: CDR1 SEHNR, CDR2 FQNEAQ (reference sequence). The CDR3 region has the DNA TGTGCCAGCAGCTCGGGACAGATCACAAAAGTCTACGAGCAGTACTTC. Its translation is CASSSGQITKVYEQYF.

The chain combines TRBV5-7 with TRBJ2-7; unclear D gene. TRBV5-7 is recorded as an ORF, its role being uncertain. CDR3 length equals 12 residues. The V and J ends lost 0 bases and 4 bases respectively, with 5 bases between them. Here the CDR3 DNA reads TGTGCCAGCAGCTTGGGTGTATACGAGCAGTACTTC. Encoded protein: CASSLGVYEQYF.

This clone is classed as large. The chain recombines TRBV25-1 with TRBJ1-2; the match to TRBD1 covers 10 bases. After removal of 6 bases from V and 8 bases from J, the junction contained 12 bases not matched to a gene. Germline loops: CDR1 MGHDK, CDR2 SYGVNS. The CDR3 consists of 15 residues. The CDR3 loop reads CASRSTRQGAKGYTF. CDR3 bases: TGTGCCAGCAGGTCCACCCGACAGGGGGCGAAGGGCTACACCTTC.

This clone showed up just a few times. The chain uses TRBV2 and TRBJ2-7, with D tentatively TRBD1 (5 bases). Looked up from germline, CDR1 is SNHLY and CDR2 is FYNNEI. The CDR3 contains 13 residues. The germline V and J ends were trimmed by 5 bases and 5 bases, with 13 bases remaining between them. The CDR3 sequence is CASSTPGKHEQYF. For the CDR3, the DNA is TGTGCCAGCAGTACCCCAGGGAAACACGAGCAGTACTTC.

The chain combines TRBV7-9 with TRBJ2-7, with D maybe TRBD1 (5 bases). The CDR3 has 13 amino acids. V was trimmed by 6 bases and J by 5 bases, leaving 14 bases between them. From germline, CDR1 is SEHNR and CDR2 FQNEAQ (reference sequence). The CDR3 sequence is CASSTPGKHEQYF. CDR3 bases: TGTGCCAGCAGTACCCCAGGGAAACACGAGCAGTACTTC.

CDR3 amino acids: CASSRGDRGQETQYF. CDR3 nucleotides: TGTGCCAGCTCCCGCGGAGACAGGGGTCAAGAGACCCAGTACTTC. The chain has TRBV27 and TRBJ2-5, with 8 bases identical to TRBD1. The CDR3 is 15 residues long. From germline, CDR1 is MNHEY and CDR2 SMNVEV (reference sequence). V dropped 8 bases and J dropped 2; count of bases not matched to a gene: 10.

This rearrangement joins TRBV5-6 to TRBJ1-5; 7 nucleotides match TRBD1. Germline CDR1 is SGHDT and CDR2 is YYEEEE. The CDR3 totals 16 residues. V trimming: 4 bases; J trimming: 0 bases; junction bases outside the gene matches: 7. The CDR3 bases are TGTGCCAGCAGCCAGACAGGGTACAATAGCAATCAGCCCCAGCATTTT. Translated, it gives CASSQTGYNSNQPQHF. Complete variable domain (other parts from reference TRBV5-6 and TRBJ1-5): DAGVTQSPTHLIKTRGQQVTLRCSPKSGHDTVSWYQQALGQGPQFIFQYYEEEERQRGNFPDRFSGHQFPNYSSELNVNALLLGDSALYLCASSQTGYNSNQPQHFGDGTRLSIL.

This clone occurred a few times. The CDR3 sequence: CASSFERSNEKLFF. For the CDR3, the DNA is TGTGCCAGCAGCTTCGAGAGATCTAATGAAAAACTGTTTTTT. The rearrangement joins TRBV11-1 to TRBJ1-4; no definite D call. The V and J ends lost 3 bases and 3 bases respectively, with 8 bases between them. Germline CDR1 SGHAT, CDR2 FQDESV (reference sequence). The CDR3 runs 14 residues.

V is TRBV5-4 and J is TRBJ2-1; 10 nucleotides agree with TRBD2. Germline V CDR1 and CDR2: SGHNT, YYREEE (reference sequence). J gave up 5 bases and V 7 bases, and 9 bases lay outside the gene matches. There are 15 residues in the CDR3. CDR3 nucleotide sequence: TGTGCCAGCGGACTTAGCGGGGGGAGCAACAATGAGCAGTTCTTC. Translation gives CASGLSGGSNNEQFF.

This clone showed up just a few times. This chain links TRBV11-2 with TRBJ2-7; 7 nucleotides match TRBD2. The CDR3 is 15 amino acids. Germline trimming cut 1 base from V and 3 bases from J; bases unmatched to any gene: 6. CDR1 and CDR2 (germline): SGHAT, FQNNGV. For the CDR3, the DNA is TGTGCCAGCAGCTTAGGTCGGGCGGGAGTCTACGAGCAGTACTTC. Translating gives CASSLGRAGVYEQYF.

This clone was seen only once. The CDR3 region has the DNA TGCGCCAGCAGCTTGGGGCGGGGGGCAAAAGAGACCCAGTACTTC. It is translated as CASSLGRGAKETQYF. J is TRBJ2-5 and V is TRBV5-1, with 8 bases matching TRBD2. The CDR3 runs to 15 residues. J lost 3 bases, V lost 0 bases, and 4 bases had no gene match. Per germline, CDR1 SGHRS and CDR2 YFSETQ.

Regarding this clone: A far bigger clonotype differs at one base, so this is likely a read error. Other DNA sequences from this sample encode an identical CDR3 as well. The rearrangement uses TRBV4-1 and TRBJ2-3, with D perhaps TRBD2 (5 bases). Trimming stripped 5 bases from V and 2 bases from J, with 14 bases between. The CDR3 runs 15 residues. Looked up from germline, CDR1 is MGHRA and CDR2 is YSYEKL. In nucleotides, the CDR3 is TGCGCCAGCAGCGCGCTCGGGATCTTCACAGATACGCAGTATTTT. It codes for CASSALGIFTDTQYF.

A few counts support this clone. J is TRBJ2-7 and V is TRBV7-9; 11 bases are shared with TRBD2. The CDR3 covers 18 residues. In germline, CDR1 is SEHNR, CDR2 FQNEAQ (reference sequence). J was trimmed by 5 bases and V by 5 bases; bases with no gene match: 17. Here the CDR3 DNA reads TGTGCCAGCAGCCCTCTGGTGGCTAGCGGGGGGCCAAGGAACGAGCAGTACTTC. Encoded protein: CASSPLVASGGPRNEQYF.

As for this clone: At one end the junction does not follow the germline gene, possibly because of a read error. The chain combines TRBV7-8 with TRBJ2-1; D is unclear. This CDR3 is 11 amino acids long. Looked up from germline, CDR1 is SGHVS and CDR2 is FQNEAQ. The CDR3, as DNA: TGTGCCAGCAGCTCCAACAATGAGCAGTTCTTC. The encoded protein is CASSSNNEQFF.

The chain has TRBV19 and TRBJ1-5, with D perhaps TRBD1 (6 bases). The ends were cut back, 4 bases at V and 6 bases at J, with 13 bases in the middle. This CDR3 has 14 residues. Germline loops: CDR1 LNHDA, CDR2 SQIVND (reference sequence). In nucleotides, the CDR3 is TGTGCCAGTAGTACCACAGGGTACGCTCAGCCCCAGCATTTT. This translates into CASSTTGYAQPQHF.

In this sample, this clone is large. This CDR3 is also generated by other DNA sequences in the sample. The chain carries TRBV19 and TRBJ2-5, with TRBD1 matching over 7 bases. Germline values: CDR1 LNHDA, CDR2 SQIVND (reference sequence). The J segment lost 1 base and the V segment lost 7 bases, leaving 15 bases of the junction unmatched. This CDR3 has 17 amino acids. This CDR3 is CASTRRPTGMSQETQYF. The CDR3 DNA is TGTGCCAGTACTCGCCGACCGACAGGGATGTCCCAAGAGACCCAGTACTTC.

Comment on this clone: Mismatch with germline at one junction end may stem from a read error. Other DNA variants within this sample encode the same CDR3. The V gene is TRBV5-4, the J gene TRBJ2-7; no definite D call. The CDR3 has 15 amino acids. Per germline, CDR1 SGHNT and CDR2 YYREEE (reference sequence). The CDR3 region is CASSPSGQSSYEQYF. The CDR3 DNA follows: TGCGCCAGCAGCCCGAGTGGGCAGAGCTCCTACGAGCAGTACTTC.

There are a few counts of this clone. V usage is TRBV5-4 and J usage is TRBJ2-7; D is undetermined. Germline values: CDR1 SGHNT, CDR2 YYREEE (reference sequence). Between the trimmed V and J ends, which lost 3 bases and 2 bases, there was a span of 6 bases. This CDR3 spans 12 amino acids. The chain's CDR3 is CASSYSTYEQYF. CDR3 nucleotides: TGTGCCAGCAGCTACTCTACCTACGAGCAGTACTTC.

The sample holds a few counts of this clone. This chain uses TRBV27 with TRBJ2-3, with TRBD2 as a possible D gene (7 bases). This CDR3 has 14 residues. The germline V and J ends were trimmed by 5 bases and 4 bases, with 13 bases remaining between them. Germline V gene data show CDR1 as MNHEY and CDR2 as SMNVEV (reference sequence). For the CDR3, the DNA is TGTGCCAGCAGTCCCCTCGGGGGGCCAGATACGCAGTATTTT. As protein: CASSPLGGPDTQYF.

J is TRBJ1-1 and V is TRBV7-4; D is unclear. This CDR3 has 13 residues. Trimming stripped 5 bases from V and 3 bases from J, with 10 bases between. Germline loops: CDR1 SGHVT, CDR2 SQSDAQ. The CDR3 loop is CASSPGDDTEAFF. CDR3 coding DNA: TGTGCCAGCAGCCCAGGTGACGACACTGAAGCTTTCTTT.

In its sample, this clone was seen a few times. This sequence is one base from a far larger clone and is likely a read error. The chain employs TRBV19 and TRBJ1-3; no clear D gene. CDR3 size: 14 residues. In germline, CDR1 is LNHDA, CDR2 SQIVND (reference sequence). V shed 8 bases and J shed 0 bases, with 11 bases lying between them. CDR3 in amino acids: CASRPRFSGNTIYF. CDR3 DNA sequence: TGTGCCAGTCGTCCGAGGTTCTCTGGAAACACCATATATTTT.

This rearrangement joins TRBV7-2 to TRBJ2-7, with D hard to call. The V gene's germline CDR1 is SGHTA and CDR2 FQGNSA. Trimming left V 4 bases short and J 2 bases short, with 6 bases between. CDR3 size: 12 residues. DNA of the CDR3: TGTGCCAGCAGCTACTCTACCTACGAGCAGTACTTC. It specifies CASSYSTYEQYF.

The genes are TRBV2 and TRBJ2-1, with 8 bases that match TRBD1. The V and J ends lost 4 bases and 10 bases, in that order; junction bases with no gene match: 12. CDR1 and CDR2 from the germline V gene are SNHLY and FYNNEI. CDR3 size: 15 residues. The chain's CDR3 is CASSASSGTGLEQFF. As DNA, the CDR3 is TGTGCCAGCAGTGCCTCCTCCGGGACAGGACTAGAGCAGTTCTTC.